By share, the clone carrying this T cell receptor (beta chain) ranks as large. Its target is not known. The gene names given are mouse names. The CDR3 end falls 1 residue outside the read, so it is completed with the germline J gene. Time point of the sample: mouse harvest day 7 after allogeneic transplant. Each mouse received 10^7 T-cell-depleted marrow cells plus 10^6 splenic CD5+ T cells by tail vein. B6 (H2b) cells into BALB/c (H2d) mice; tissues taken at day 7 or 14. The protocol was immunoSEQ multiplex PCR, while the TCRdb copy is restricted to in-frame clones and leaves out a portion. The sample consists of several thousand clones, approximately 49% of them appearing once. This record comes from a study of tissue T cells after allogeneic stem cell transplantation. The CDR3 length is 12 residues. V was pared by 3 bases and J by 2 bases, with 1 base between. CDR1 is SNHLY and CDR2 is FYNGKV in the germline V gene (reference sequence).

Study outcomes and limitations: Only a limited share of tissue TCRs appeared in blood or spleen. Across patients, clones rarely overlapped, yet motif clusters were shared tissue-specifically.

The chain couples TRBV3 to TRBJ2-2, with D hard to call. The sequencing input was lymph node tissue. The receptor was isolated from a female BALB/c mouse given C57BL/6 T cells with graft-versus-host disease after an allogeneic hematopoietic cell transplant. The chain's CDR3 is CASSFNTGQLYF. The CDR3 DNA, read in part, is TGTGCCAGCAGCTTTAACACCGGGCAGCTCTAC. Variable domain in full (rest from reference TRBV3 and TRBJ2-2): GPKVLQIPSHQIIDMGQMVTLNCDPVSNHLYFYWYKQILGQQMEFLVNFYNGKVMEKSKLFKDQFSVERPDGSYFTLKIQPTALEDSAVYFCASSFNTGQLYFGEGSKLTVL.